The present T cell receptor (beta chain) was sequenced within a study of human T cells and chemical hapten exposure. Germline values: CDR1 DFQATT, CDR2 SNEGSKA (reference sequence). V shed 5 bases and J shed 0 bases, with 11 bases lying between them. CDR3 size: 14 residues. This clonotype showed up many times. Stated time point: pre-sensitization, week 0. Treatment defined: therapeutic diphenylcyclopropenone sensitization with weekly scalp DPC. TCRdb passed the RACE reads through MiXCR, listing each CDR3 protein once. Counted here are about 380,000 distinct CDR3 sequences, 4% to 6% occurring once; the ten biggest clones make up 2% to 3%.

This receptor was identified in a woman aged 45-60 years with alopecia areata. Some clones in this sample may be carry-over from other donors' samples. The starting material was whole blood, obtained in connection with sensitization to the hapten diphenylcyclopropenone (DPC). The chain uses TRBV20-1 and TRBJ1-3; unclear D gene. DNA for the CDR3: TGCAGTGCTTTAGACTCAAGCTCTGGAAACACCATATATTTT. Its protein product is CSALDSSSGNTIYF.